These 32 T cell receptor beta chains came from one sample sequenced in a study of T-cell memory formation after mild COVID-19. TCRdb re-derived calls from the 5' RACE reads in MiXCR, one entry per CDR3 protein. The sample shows 550,000 to 600,000 distinct CDR3 sequences, about 22% of them seen only once. Sequenced sample: PBMCs or a T cell subset sorted from them (not recorded which). Receptors were obtained from an adult woman who had mild COVID-19 (a few samples of this study predate the infection). Cell type and time point are not known.

This clonotype has a handful of counts. The J gene is TRBJ2-7, the V gene TRBV14; D is undetermined. V shed 3 bases and J shed 0 bases, with 6 bases lying between them. The CDR3 has 13 amino acids. Germline V gene data show CDR1 as SGHDN and CDR2 as FVKESK. CDR3 in amino acids: CASSHESSYEQYF. CDR3 in DNA: TGTGCCAGCAGCCATGAAAGCTCCTACGAGCAGTACTTC.

This chain uses TRBV6-6 with TRBJ1-1; possible D gene TRBD1, 5 bases. V lost 0 bases to trimming and J lost 11 bases, with 13 bases between them. The CDR3 is 13 residues long. Per germline, CDR1 MNHNY and CDR2 SVGAGI (reference sequence). The CDR3 DNA sequence: TGTGCCAGCAGTTACTCGTCCCGGGGGGTCGCTTTCTTT. Its translation: CASSYSSRGVAFF.

This clonotype has a handful of counts. This chain joins TRBV24-1 and TRBJ2-1; TRBD2 agrees at 7 bases. Germline loops: CDR1 KGHDR, CDR2 SFDVKD. This CDR3 is 19 amino acids long. The V gene end was trimmed by 4 bases and the J gene end by 0 bases; junction bases not matched to a gene: 14. The CDR3 DNA reads as TGTGCCACCAGTGAGGAGCTCCCCGACCTAGCGGTCTCCTACAATGAGCAGTTCTTC. Amino acids: CATSEELPDLAVSYNEQFF.

The rearrangement joins TRBV20-1 to TRBJ2-1; 13 bases match TRBD2. CDR3 length: 15 amino acids. Unmatched junction bases numbered 3, after V lost 3 bases and J lost 4 bases. Germline V lookup: CDR1 DFQATT, CDR2 SNEGSKA (reference sequence). The CDR3 nucleotides read TGCAGTGCTAGCGGGGGACTAGCGGGGTACAATGAGCAGTTCTTC. It is translated as CSASGGLAGYNEQFF.

This clonotype was observed a handful of times. The chain is built from TRBV5-1 and TRBJ2-7; 8 positions agree with TRBD1. With 5 bases clipped from V and 1 base from J, the junction kept 5 bases outside the gene matches. This CDR3 has 14 residues. Germline V gene lookup returns CDR1 SGHRS and CDR2 YFSETQ. The CDR3 DNA follows: TGCGCCAGCAGGGACAGGGTGGATTCCTACGAGCAGTACTTC. As protein: CASRDRVDSYEQYF.

The J gene is TRBJ1-2, the V gene TRBV9; D is unclear. The CDR3 loop spans 13 amino acids. Germline CDR1 and CDR2: SGDLS and YYNGEE. The ends were cut back, 3 bases at V and 6 bases at J, with 12 bases in the middle. The CDR3 bases are TGTGCCAGCAGCGCGGGAGAGAGGGATGGCTACACCTTC. It encodes CASSAGERDGYTF.

This clonotype appeared once. The V and J genes are TRBV20-1 and TRBJ2-7; 13 bases agree with TRBD2. The CDR3 totals 16 residues. J gave up 4 bases and V 0 bases, and 6 bases lay outside the gene matches. The germline V gene encodes CDR1 DFQATT and CDR2 SNEGSKA (reference sequence). The CDR3 DNA is TGCAGTGCTAGAGAACTAGCGGGAGGGCCGAGTTACGAGCAGTACTTC. Its protein product is CSARELAGGPSYEQYF.

The V and J genes are TRBV20-1 and TRBJ2-7, with TRBD2 matching 10 bases. Germline lookup yields CDR1 DFQATT and CDR2 SNEGSKA (reference sequence). CDR3 length: 15 amino acids. V shed 3 bases, J shed 2 bases, and the junction held 7 bases outside the gene matches. The CDR3 loop is CSASPLAGVAYEQYF. The CDR3 DNA sequence: TGCAGTGCTAGTCCTCTAGCGGGAGTGGCCTACGAGCAGTACTTC.

There are a few counts of this clonotype. The rearrangement links TRBV14 to TRBJ2-7; D possibly matches TRBD1 or TRBD2 (5 bases each). The V gene's germline CDR1 is SGHDN and CDR2 FVKESK. The length of the CDR3 is 16 residues. The V end lost 4 bases, the J end lost 5 bases, and 21 bases lay between the germline ends. DNA of the CDR3: TGTGCCAGCAGCCCCCCTCCGGGGCTAATCATAGACGAGCAGTACTTC. This gives the protein CASSPPPGLIIDEQYF.

This clonotype was recorded a few times. This rearrangement joins TRBV7-9 to TRBJ1-2, with 9 bases lining up with TRBD1. The CDR3 is 12 amino acids. Germline V gene data show CDR1 as SEHNR and CDR2 as FQNEAQ (reference sequence). The trim removed 6 bases at V and 8 bases at J, leaving 4 bases unmatched. CDR3 nucleotides: TGTGCCAGCAGATTGGACAGGGGAGGCTACACCTTC. This codes for CASRLDRGGYTF.

V and J are TRBV5-6 and TRBJ2-1; 11 positions match TRBD2. The CDR3 spans 16 residues. Germline V CDR1 and CDR2: SGHDT, YYEEEE. J lost 3 bases, V lost 0 bases, and 2 bases had no gene match. The CDR3 DNA is TGTGCCAGCAGCTTGGATACTAGCGGGGGCTACAATGAGCAGTTCTTC. Translation gives CASSLDTSGGYNEQFF.

This clonotype was found a few times. The DNA for the CDR3 is TGCGCCAGCAGCTTAACAGGGTCCCAAACCTACGAGCAGTACTTC. Translated, it gives CASSLTGSQTYEQYF. The J gene is TRBJ2-7, the V gene TRBV5-1, with a weak D call TRBD1 (6 bases). The V and J ends lost 2 bases and 2 bases respectively, with 14 bases between them. The germline V gene encodes CDR1 SGHRS and CDR2 YFSETQ. This CDR3 has 15 residues.

The rearrangement links TRBV15 to TRBJ2-1; the match to TRBD1 covers 10 bases. Germline V CDR1 and CDR2: LNHNV, YYDKDF (reference sequence). The trim removed 3 bases at V and 8 bases at J, leaving 7 bases unmatched. The CDR3 is 15 residues long. CDR3 region: CATSRPGQGTYEQFF. In DNA form, the CDR3 reads TGTGCCACCAGCAGGCCGGGACAGGGGACCTATGAGCAGTTCTTC.

This clonotype has more than one count but fewer than ten. For the CDR3, the DNA is TGTGCCAGCAGCCAGGCCGGGACAGAGCCCAACTATGGCTACACCTTC. Its translation is CASSQAGTEPNYGYTF. The genes are TRBV3-1 and TRBJ1-2; 7 nucleotides match TRBD1. Looked up from germline, CDR1 is LGHDT and CDR2 is YNNKEL (reference sequence). J was trimmed by 2 bases and V by 3 bases; bases with no gene match: 9. CDR3 size: 16 residues.

This clonotype was counted a few times. The chain joins TRBV7-9 to TRBJ1-5; 10 bases fit TRBD1. Trimming removed 6 bases from V and 1 base from J; junction bases left unmatched: 6. The CDR3 runs to 16 residues. Per germline, CDR1 SEHNR and CDR2 FQNEAQ (reference sequence). CDR3 in amino acids: CASSSWTGGSNQPQHF. CDR3 DNA: TGTGCCAGCAGTTCCTGGACAGGGGGGAGCAATCAGCCCCAGCATTTT.

V is TRBV5-1 and J is TRBJ2-5; D is possibly TRBD1 or TRBD2 (6 bases each). The V gene's germline CDR1 is SGHRS and CDR2 YFSETQ. V was pared by 2 bases and J by 1 base, with 12 bases between. CDR3 length equals 15 residues. The CDR3 spells CASSFVGGIQETQYF. The CDR3 coding sequence is TGCGCCAGCAGCTTTGTGGGGGGCATCCAAGAGACCCAGTACTTC.

The chain has TRBV7-9 and TRBJ2-3; 7 positions agree with TRBD2. CDR3 length equals 14 residues. From germline, CDR1 is SEHNR and CDR2 FQNEAQ (reference sequence). V gave up 7 bases and J gave up 2 bases; unmatched junction bases: 6. CDR3 in DNA: TGTGCCAGCAACGGGAGGCCTCTCACAGATACGCAGTATTTT. This encodes CASNGRPLTDTQYF.

The V and J genes are TRBV7-3 and TRBJ2-2; TRBD1 aligns across 8 bases. After removal of 2 bases from V and 11 bases from J, the junction contained 10 bases not matched to a gene. Germline V gene data show CDR1 as SGHTA and CDR2 as FQGTGA. The CDR3 loop spans 15 amino acids. The CDR3 bases are TGTGCCAGCAGCTTACTCGGCCCGGGGACAGGCGAGCTGTTTTTT. Its translation is CASSLLGPGTGELFF.

The chain carries TRBV12-3 or TRBV12-4 and TRBJ2-7; 12 positions agree with TRBD2. V gave up 6 bases and J gave up 5 bases; unmatched junction bases: 11. The CDR3 totals 16 residues. CDR3 in DNA: TGTGCCAGCAGCCCCATGGGGACTAGCGGGTTCGACGAGCAGTACTTC. Amino acids: CASSPMGTSGFDEQYF.

J is TRBJ2-3 and V is TRBV11-2; 11 bases are shared with TRBD1. The CDR3 contains 19 residues. Germline CDR1 SGHAT, CDR2 FQNNGV. The ends lost 0 bases at V and 0 bases at J; junction bases unmatched: 8. The DNA of the CDR3 is TGTGCCAGCAGCTTAGATAACTGGACAGGGGGCTCTAGCACAGATACGCAGTATTTT. It translates to CASSLDNWTGGSSTDTQYF. The full variable domain, in which reference TRBV11-2 and TRBJ2-3 provide the parts outside the CDR3, is EAGVAQSPRYKIIEKRQSVAFWCNPISGHATLYWYQQILGQGPKLLIQFQNNGVVDDSQLPKDRFSAERLKGVDSTLKIQPAKLEDSAVYLCASSLDNWTGGSSTDTQYFGPGTRLTVL.

This sequence joins TRBV6-4 and TRBJ1-2; D remains ambiguous. CDR1 MRHNA and CDR2 SNTAGT come from the germline V gene. Trimming took off 0 bases at V and 4 bases at J, with 12 bases between the two ends. This CDR3 is 15 amino acids long. The CDR3 region has the DNA TGTGCCAGCAGTGACTCGGTAGAGGGATTCTATGGCTACACCTTC. This sequence encodes CASSDSVEGFYGYTF.

V gene TRBV20-1 combines with J gene TRBJ2-3; D not certain. The CDR3 consists of 11 residues. Germline V gives CDR1 DFQATT, CDR2 SNEGSKA (reference sequence). V was cut by 4 bases and J by 10 bases, with 12 bases left in between. The CDR3 sequence: CSATEMGPQYF. CDR3 sequence (DNA): TGCAGTGCTACGGAAATGGGTCCGCAGTATTTT.

The chain combines TRBV6-6 with TRBJ2-2; no clear D gene. Trimming removed 7 bases at V and 7 bases at J, with 10 bases between. There are 12 residues in the CDR3. CDR1 is MNHNY, CDR2 SVGAGI, per germline (reference sequence). The CDR3 coding sequence is TGTGCCAGCACCGAGCTAAACGGGGAGCTGTTTTTT. Amino acids: CASTELNGELFF.

This clonotype has at least ten counts. J is TRBJ2-7 and V is TRBV6-2 or TRBV6-3; D tentatively fits TRBD1 or TRBD2 (5 bases each). The germline V gene has CDR1 MNHEY and CDR2 SVGEGT. There are 14 residues in the CDR3. V shed 5 bases and J shed 4 bases, with 15 bases lying between them. The CDR3 coding sequence is TGTGCCAGCAGTCAAGAACCGGGACCATACGAGCAGTACTTC. Encoded protein: CASSQEPGPYEQYF.

J is TRBJ1-3 and V is TRBV30; TRBD1 aligns across 8 bases. V shed 1 base and J 3 bases; nucleotides not matched to a gene: 2. This CDR3 has 14 amino acids. CDR1 is GTSNPN, CDR2 SVGIG, per germline (reference sequence). The CDR3 loop is CAWSETGVGNTIYF. CDR3 bases: TGTGCCTGGAGTGAGACAGGGGTTGGAAACACCATATATTTT.

The chain is built from TRBV20-1 and TRBJ1-2; perhaps TRBD1 as D (6 bases). Trimming stripped 5 bases from V and 8 bases from J, with 18 bases between. The germline CDR1 and CDR2 sequences are DFQATT and SNEGSKA (reference sequence). CDR3 size: 13 residues. The CDR3 bases are TGCAGTGCTCCACAAACAGGGCCGGGCGGCTACACCTTC. As protein: CSAPQTGPGGYTF.

The J gene is TRBJ2-1, the V gene TRBV20-1, with 12 positions matching TRBD2. The ends lost 6 bases at V and 4 bases at J; junction bases unmatched: 4. This CDR3 is built from 14 residues. Germline V gives CDR1 DFQATT, CDR2 SNEGSKA (reference sequence). The CDR3 DNA follows: TGCAGTGCCCTGACTAGCGGGAGTTACAATGAGCAGTTCTTC. It is translated as CSALTSGSYNEQFF.

This clonotype was counted ten times or more. The chain has TRBV28 and TRBJ2-1; D not certain. The V gene's germline CDR1 is MDHEN and CDR2 SYDVKM. This CDR3 is built from 12 residues. V shed 1 base and J shed 7 bases, with 5 bases lying between them. CDR3 coding DNA: TGTGCCAGCAGTTTATCCCTGAATGAGCAGTTCTTC. Residues: CASSLSLNEQFF.

This chain connects TRBV7-2 to TRBJ1-2; the D gene is possibly TRBD1 (5 bases). V lost 7 bases and J 3 bases, leaving 15 bases between the germline ends. This CDR3 is 14 amino acids long. Looked up from germline, CDR1 is SGHTA and CDR2 is FQGNSA. CDR3 sequence reads: CASNPRRGYYGYTF. The DNA of the CDR3 is TGTGCCAGCAACCCGCGCCGGGGGTACTATGGCTACACCTTC. The variable domain in full, with the rest retrieved from reference TRBV7-2 and TRBJ1-2, is GAGVSQSPSNKVTEKGKDVELRCDPISGHTALYWYRQSLGQGLEFLIYFQGNSAPDKSGLPSDRFSAERTGGSVSTLTIQRTQQEDSAVYLCASNPRRGYYGYTFGSGTRLTVV.

This clonotype came up a few times. This chain uses TRBV7-3 with TRBJ2-2, with unresolved D. CDR3 length: 12 residues. Trimming stripped 5 bases from V and 7 bases from J, with 8 bases between. From germline, CDR1 is SGHTA and CDR2 FQGTGA. CDR3 DNA: TGTGCCAGCAGCCACGGTGGCGGGGAGCTGTTTTTT. Its translation: CASSHGGGELFF.

The chain employs TRBV11-2 and TRBJ1-6; the D gene is possibly TRBD1 (6 bases). The V and J ends lost 5 bases and 4 bases respectively, with 12 bases between them. The germline V gene has CDR1 SGHAT and CDR2 FQNNGV. The CDR3 extends over 15 amino acids. The CDR3 loop reads CASSHPTGYNSPLHF. The CDR3 nucleotides read TGTGCCAGCAGCCATCCCACAGGGTATAATTCACCCCTCCACTTT.

The J gene is TRBJ2-5, the V gene TRBV29-1; D uncertain. This CDR3 has 11 residues. The V gene lost 5 bases and the J gene lost 1 base, with 5 bases spanning the gap. Germline V lookup: CDR1 SQVTM, CDR2 ANQGSEA. The CDR3 sequence: CSVWIQETQYF. Here the CDR3 DNA reads TGCAGCGTTTGGATCCAAGAGACCCAGTACTTC.